This T cell receptor beta chain is from a study of T cells after yellow fever vaccination. Points from the study as a whole: Clonotypes found in both CD4 and CD8 compartments made up a small share.

Of note for this clonotype: The antigen is unknown.

The CDR3 covers 13 residues. Germline CDR1 is DFQATT and CDR2 is SNEGSKA (reference sequence). Trimming removed 4 bases from V and 4 bases from J, with 14 bases in between. TCRdb recomputed calls from the 5' RACE reads with MiXCR, one row per CDR3 protein. The repertoire consists of 120,000 or so distinct CDR3 sequences, with roughly 10% occurring once and the leading ten covering roughly 40%. This material consisted of CD8+ T cells sorted from PBMCs, taken on the day of the yellow fever booster vaccination. The clonotype originates from a man in his late teens or twenties who received the YFV17D yellow fever vaccine. V is TRBV20-1 and J is TRBJ2-7; a possible D gene is TRBD1 (6 bases). The DNA of the CDR3 is TGCAGTGCTATAAATCCAGGGGAGTACGAGCAGTACTTC. It translates to CSAINPGEYEQYF.